This T cell receptor beta chain was profiled in a study of blood T cells in healthy people across ages (dated by TCRdb to the mid-2010s). The study in broad terms: Template switching captured roughly one uniquely barcoded TCR beta cDNA molecule per two T cells in model experiments. Donors of different ages were randomly distributed across sequencing lanes to avoid experimental bias. To track age-related changes in TCR beta repertoire diversity, the study relied on deep sequencing normalized with unique cDNA molecular identifiers. Donors were grouped into four age groups: young (average approximately 15 years), middle-aged (about 40), aged (around 60) and long-lived (around 80). Using the same blood draw, the study looked at two additional independent replicas of 1 million unique cDNA reads for two donors, one aged 18 to 29 and the other aged 80 or older. What the authors observed across the whole study: Observed TCR beta diversity per million T cells fell roughly linearly with age, and a significant reduction was already apparent by age around 36. A strong correlation was found between observed TCR beta diversity and the percentage of naive T cells measured by flow cytometry. The CMV infection status of donors was not known, potentially confounding age-related changes in expanded clonotypes. Estimates of total diversity based on one million sequenced T cells were considered lower bounds and underestimates. Compared with the aged group, the long-lived group had more naive CD4+ T cells, fewer expanded clones and increased TCR diversity, a pattern suggesting age selection. Because profiling used bulk unsorted PBMCs, naive and antigen-experienced compartments could not be compared conclusively.

The protocol used for the library was 5' RACE. The instrument was an Illumina HiSeq 2500. A second PCR of about 6 to 12 cycles was run with a J-beta primer mix and a sample-barcoded 5' primer. A unique molecular identifier was introduced onto each TCR beta cDNA molecule by a template-switch 5' adaptor carrying 12 random nucleotides. Each sample yielded at least 2.5 million CDR3-containing paired-end reads. First-strand cDNA synthesis was performed from all RNA using the Mint cDNA synthesis kit, with priming by a TRBC-specific oligonucleotide. Following uracil-DNA glycosylase treatment, a first 18-cycle PCR with universal primers M1SS and BC2_uni_R was performed on all cDNA. Processing in the source paper ran as follows. Each sample was normalized by randomly selecting 1 million high-quality reads, each carrying a distinct molecular identifier. Instead of being binned into consensus sequences, reads that shared molecular identifiers were thrown out. CDR3 identification, clonotype clustering and error correction used MiTCR with a Q25 quality threshold and the strictest error-elimination algorithm. Lower-bound total TCR beta diversity was estimated with a nonparametric unseen species model using Euler transformation. The public reads were reprocessed in TCRdb via fastp at Q25 and MiXCR, keeping in-frame beta chains. Entries are consolidated by CDR3 protein sequence, retaining the most common genes and DNA. The V and J calls, along with clone size, are taken from TCRdb and not from the paper's own processing. Within this sample are hundreds of thousands of distinct CDR3 sequences, with 40% to 50% of them counted one time only. Together, the top ten hold about 19% of the sample.

Systemically healthy Caucasian individuals from Russia, roughly 40 in total and aged about 6 to 100 years, were included as donors. Roughly 9 milliliters of peripheral blood were drawn from each donor into EDTA-treated Vacutainer tubes. PBMCs were isolated by Ficoll-Paque density-gradient centrifugation, with at least 6 million obtained per sample. Trizol reagent was used to extract total RNA from the PBMCs, yielding at least 5.5 micrograms per sample. Naive CD45RAhigh/CD27high T cell percentages were measured by flow cytometry on a PBMC aliquot from every donor. With regard to this clonotype: The clone's antigen remains unknown. No much larger clonotype is one base removed from it; base qualities were not supplied.

The receptor comes from a man aged 55 to 69 in good health. The specimen was blood.

The CDR3: CASNAGGYNEQFF. At the DNA level, the sequence is TGTGCCAGCAACGCGGGGGGGTACAATGAGCAGTTCTTC. Recombination connected TRBV9 to TRBJ2-1, with TRBD2 matching 9 junction bases. CDR1 and CDR2, looked up from the germline V gene, are SGDLS and YYNGEE. After removal of 6 bases from V and 4 bases from J, the junction retains 2 bases not matched to a gene. From the cysteine through the phenylalanine, the CDR3 covers 13 amino acids. The entry retains the CDR3 DNA only, 39 bases that are in frame from base 1.